The entry that follows covers one T cell receptor beta chain sequence. This specimen belongs to a study of T cells after yellow fever vaccination. The CDR3 covers 14 residues. The germline V gene has CDR1 MNHEY and CDR2 SVGEGT. Losses at the gene ends were 8 bases for V and 5 bases for J; bases not matched to a gene: 7. The TCR cDNA carried a universal primer site and UMIs from 5'RACE template switching. TCRdb independently ran MiXCR on the 5' RACE reads; one entry per CDR3 protein. The sample lists hundreds of thousands of distinct CDR3 sequences, about an eighth occurring once. This material consisted of CD4+ T cells sorted from PBMCs, taken 15 days after the yellow fever booster vaccination. This sequence originates from a man in his late teens or twenties who received the YFV17D yellow fever vaccine. This chain uses TRBV6-2 or TRBV6-3 with TRBJ1-5; TRBD1 matches 9 bases. This CDR3 is CASRLDRGHQPQHF. In nucleotides, the CDR3 is TGTGCCAGCCGTCTGGACAGGGGCCATCAGCCCCAGCATTTT.